This T cell receptor (beta chain) appears in the sequencing data of a study of T cell repertoires in cytomegalovirus infection. Study in general: Epitope selection comprised recently identified HLA-C-restricted CMV epitopes and well-studied HLA-B-restricted CMV epitopes.

To note about this clonotype: The antigen remains undetermined.

Per the germline V gene, CDR1 is MDHEN and CDR2 is SYDVKM. The V segment lost 6 bases and the J segment 6 bases; nucleotides outside the gene matches: 11. The length of the CDR3 is 15 residues. TCRdb ran MiXCR on the reads and lists one entry per CDR3 protein. Altogether around 800,000 distinct CDR3 sequences are present, 32% being singletons, with the ten largest covering approximately 13%. Overall study findings and caveats: Within the response measured ex vivo, HLA-C-restricted CMV-specific TCR beta clonotypes were dominant.

V usage is TRBV28 and J usage is TRBJ1-5; 7 bases align to TRBD1. The starting material was cultured CD8+ T cells from PBMCs, obtained from culture after CMV antigen stimulation. The source is a human donor in good health (CMV status not recorded). Some clones in this sample may be carry-over from other donors' samples. Here the CDR3 reads CASSAGQSQIQPQHF. Written as DNA, the CDR3 is TGTGCCAGCAGCGCGGGACAGAGCCAGATTCAGCCCCAGCATTTT.